The TCR beta chain described here comes from a study of shared clonotypes between healthy human individuals. Notes on this clone: Antigen specificity is unknown.

Study-wide results and limits: Larger estimated richness was generally seen in naive subsets than in memory subsets.

DNA at around 190 ng, some 31,000 T cell genomes, went into sorted-subset replicate PCRs. Sequenced by immunoSEQ multiplex PCR; TCRdb stores in-frame clones only, minus some. The profile covers a few hundred thousand clones, with around 67% appearing a single time and 9% to 12% taken by the ten largest. This CDR3 has 16 residues. The V gene lost 6 bases and the J gene lost 0 bases, with 17 bases spanning the gap. The germline V gene encodes CDR1 SQVTM and CDR2 ANQGSEA. This receptor was obtained from a man younger than 40 in good health. The sample comprised memory CD4+ T cells sorted from blood. Subset here: CD45RA-negative fraction. This chain joins TRBV29-1 and TRBJ1-4; D perhaps matches TRBD1 (6 bases). The DNA for the CDR3 is TGCAGCGTCCGTCCAGGGGATCTCTCAACTAATGAAAAACTGTTTTTT. It yields the protein CSVRPGDLSTNEKLFF.